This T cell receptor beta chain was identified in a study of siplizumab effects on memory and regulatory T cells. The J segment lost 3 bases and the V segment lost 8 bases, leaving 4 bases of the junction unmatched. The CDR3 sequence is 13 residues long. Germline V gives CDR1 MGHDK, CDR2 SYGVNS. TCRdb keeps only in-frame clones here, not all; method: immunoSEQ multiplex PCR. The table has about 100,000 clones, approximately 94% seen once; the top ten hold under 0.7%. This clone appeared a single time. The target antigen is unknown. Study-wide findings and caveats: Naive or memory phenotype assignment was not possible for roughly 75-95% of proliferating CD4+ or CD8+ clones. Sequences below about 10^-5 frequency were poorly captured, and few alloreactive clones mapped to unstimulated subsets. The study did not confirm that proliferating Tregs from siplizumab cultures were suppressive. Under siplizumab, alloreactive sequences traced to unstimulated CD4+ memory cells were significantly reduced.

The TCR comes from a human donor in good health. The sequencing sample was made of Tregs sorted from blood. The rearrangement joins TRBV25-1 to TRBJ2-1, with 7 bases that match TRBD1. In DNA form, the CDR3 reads TGTGCCAGCGCTGGGACAGTCTACAATGAGCAGTTCTTC. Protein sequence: CASAGTVYNEQFF.